The 26 T cell receptor beta chains in this list originate from one sample, sequenced in a study of blood T cell repertoires in COVID-19. The table came from immunoSEQ multiplex PCR; TCRdb's copy has only in-frame clones and leaves some out. This sample has about 180,000 clones, with approximately 90% found just once. The sample comprised peripheral blood. All receptors come from a woman between 25 and 40 years old with acute or convalescent COVID-19.

The count of this clone is one. The J gene is TRBJ2-1, the V gene TRBV7-9, with TRBD2 matching 13 bases. The trim removed 6 bases at V and 7 bases at J, leaving 9 bases unmatched. The CDR3 has 16 amino acids. Looked up from germline, CDR1 is SEHNR and CDR2 is FQNEAQ (reference sequence). This CDR3 is CASRTPGLAGLNEQFF. The CDR3 DNA is TGTGCCAGCAGGACCCCGGGACTAGCGGGGCTGAATGAGCAGTTCTTC. Supplemented by reference TRBV7-9 and TRBJ2-1, the full variable domain reads DTGVSQNPRHKITKRGQNVTFRCDPISEHNRLYWYRQTLGQGPEFLTYFQNEAQLEKSRLLSDRFSAERPKGSFSTLEIQRTEQGDSAMYLCASRTPGLAGLNEQFFGPGTRLTVL.

This chain links TRBV10-1 with TRBJ2-5; D uncertain. The CDR3 extends over 13 amino acids. Trimming took off 6 bases at V and 5 bases at J, with 13 bases between the two ends. The germline CDR1 and CDR2 sequences are WNHNN and SYGVQD (reference sequence). CDR3: CASSAQEGETQYF. Written as DNA, the CDR3 is TGCGCCAGCAGCGCTCAGGAAGGCGAGACCCAGTACTTC.

This clone was found once. The chain uses TRBV20-1 and TRBJ2-5; 7 bases line up with TRBD2. Per the germline V gene, CDR1 is DFQATT and CDR2 is SNEGSKA (reference sequence). The length of the CDR3 is 17 residues. The trim removed 3 bases at V and 0 bases at J, leaving 13 bases unmatched. CDR3 bases: TGCAGTGCTAGTTGGCCCCAAAATCTAGCGGACCAAGAGACCCAGTACTTC. Encoded protein: CSASWPQNLADQETQYF.

The genes are TRBV12-3 or TRBV12-4 and TRBJ1-1; D is ambiguous. The ends were cut back, 6 bases at V and 2 bases at J, with 4 bases in the middle. The CDR3 has 11 amino acids. The CDR3: CASRLNTEAFF. The DNA of the CDR3 is TGTGCCAGCAGGCTAAACACTGAAGCTTTCTTT.

The V gene is TRBV3-1 (or the pseudogene TRBV3-2), the J gene TRBJ2-3; 9 bases align to TRBD2. Trimming removed 1 base from V and 6 bases from J; junction bases left unmatched: 5. The CDR3 has 15 residues. Germline V gives CDR1 LGHDT, CDR2 YNNKEL (reference sequence). The DNA of the CDR3 is TGTGCCAGCAGCCAAGCGAGTAGCGGGAGCGATACGCAGTATTTT. Translation: CASSQASSGSDTQYF.

V is TRBV2 and J is TRBJ2-7, with D hard to call. V shed 6 bases and J shed 3 bases, with 9 bases lying between them. Germline V lookup: CDR1 SNHLY, CDR2 FYNNEI. The CDR3 totals 12 residues. CDR3 protein: CASSEANYEQYF. CDR3 nucleotide sequence: TGTGCCAGCAGCGAGGCAAACTACGAGCAGTACTTC.

The J gene is TRBJ2-5, the V gene TRBV28; D is perhaps TRBD1 (5 bases). The V gene lost 7 bases and the J gene lost 6 bases, with 21 bases spanning the gap. Germline loops: CDR1 MDHEN, CDR2 SYDVKM. This CDR3 region has 15 residues. Written as DNA, the CDR3 is TGTGCCAGCACCCTTACTCCAGGGTTCGGAAAGACCCAGTACTTC. Encoded protein: CASTLTPGFGKTQYF.

The J gene is TRBJ2-3, the V gene TRBV30; 11 bases agree with TRBD2. The V and J ends lost 5 bases and 3 bases, in that order; junction bases with no gene match: 7. The CDR3 contains 15 residues. Germline assignment: CDR1 GTSNPN and CDR2 SVGIG (reference sequence). The CDR3 nucleotides are TGTGCCTGGTCACTAGCGGGAGTAGGTACAGATACGCAGTATTTT. As protein: CAWSLAGVGTDTQYF.

This clone was seen a single time. This rearrangement joins TRBV6-1 to TRBJ2-5, with 8 bases identical to TRBD2. The length of the CDR3 is 15 residues. The V gene end was trimmed by 1 base and the J gene end by 5 bases; junction bases not matched to a gene: 6. The germline V gene encodes CDR1 MNHNS and CDR2 SASEGT. The CDR3 reads CASSEDPGGRETQYF. The DNA for the CDR3 is TGTGCCAGCAGTGAAGACCCGGGAGGGAGGGAGACCCAGTACTTC.

The chain is built from TRBV6-1 and TRBJ1-5; no clear D. The germline V gene has CDR1 MNHNS and CDR2 SASEGT. The CDR3 length is 14 residues. V dropped 2 bases and J dropped 5 bases, with 10 bases sitting between them. The CDR3 protein is CASSELPSDQPQHF. The CDR3 DNA reads TGTGCCAGCAGTGAATTGCCGAGCGATCAGCCCCAGCATTTT.

This clone has more than one count but fewer than ten. The chain combines TRBV5-5 with TRBJ2-1; 10 bases align to TRBD1. CDR1 and CDR2 (germline): SGHKS, YYEKEE (reference sequence). CDR3 size: 14 residues. V gave up 3 bases and J gave up 5 bases; unmatched junction bases: 2. This chain's CDR3 is CASSWGTGDNEQFF. CDR3 in DNA: TGTGCCAGCAGCTGGGGGACAGGGGACAATGAGCAGTTCTTC.

The chain links TRBV6-5 to TRBJ1-2, with D perhaps TRBD1 (6 bases). Germline CDR1 is MNHEY and CDR2 is SVGAGI. V gave up 3 bases and J gave up 3 bases, with 11 bases separating them. The CDR3 is 14 amino acids. CDR3: CASSYSRGHYGYTF. In DNA, the CDR3 is TGTGCCAGCAGTTATAGCAGGGGCCACTATGGCTACACCTTC.

This clone was observed a single time. The J gene is TRBJ2-6, the V gene TRBV30; 7 positions agree with TRBD2. The V gene end was trimmed by 0 bases and the J gene end by 4 bases; junction bases not matched to a gene: 6. The CDR3 loop spans 16 amino acids. Germline CDR1 is GTSNPN and CDR2 is SVGIG (reference sequence). This CDR3 is CAWSVDGGLGANVLTF. The CDR3 DNA reads TGTGCCTGGAGTGTAGACGGGGGGTTAGGGGCCAACGTCCTGACTTTC.

A word on this clone: One junction end does not reproduce the germline sequence, and a read error may be involved. V gene TRBV18 combines with J gene TRBJ2-5; TRBD2 aligns across 7 bases. Per germline, CDR1 KGHSH and CDR2 LQKENI. This CDR3 contains 14 residues. As DNA, the CDR3 is TGTGCCAGCTCAATCCGGGACTACCATGAGACCCAGTACTTC. Its translation is CASSIRDYHETQYF.

CDR3 loop: CASRYRDRPYEQYF. In DNA form, the CDR3 reads TGTGCCAGCAGGTACCGGGACAGACCCTACGAGCAGTACTTC. The chain carries TRBV6-5 and TRBJ2-7; TRBD1 agrees at 7 bases. The junction had 7 bases not matched to a gene; V was cut back by 6 bases and J by 2 bases. The CDR3 is 14 residues long. The germline V gene has CDR1 MNHEY and CDR2 SVGAGI.

This chain uses TRBV6-5 with TRBJ2-1; maybe TRBD2 (6 bases). Germline values: CDR1 MNHEY, CDR2 SVGAGI. The length of the CDR3 is 12 residues. V was trimmed by 8 bases and J by 6 bases, leaving 11 bases between them. Here the CDR3 reads CASGWTTNEQFF. The CDR3 DNA follows: TGTGCCAGCGGGTGGACTACCAATGAGCAGTTCTTC.

This chain uses TRBV5-3 with TRBJ2-5; D is perhaps TRBD2 (6 bases). TRBV5-3 is sorted into the ORF group, with uncertain function. This CDR3 has 15 amino acids. Trimming shortened V by 1 base and J by 4 bases, and 14 bases separated the two germline ends. Here the CDR3 DNA reads TGTGCCAGAAGCTTGAAGGAGGGTCCCGCAGAGACCCAGTACTTC. Translating gives CARSLKEGPAETQYF.

The rearrangement uses TRBV11-2 and TRBJ1-6; possibly TRBD1 for D (5 bases). Germline V gene data show CDR1 as SGHAT and CDR2 as FQNNGV. This CDR3 is 15 amino acids long. With 5 bases removed from V and 6 bases from J, the gap between germline ends came to 14 bases. The CDR3 nucleotides read TGTGCCAGCAGCCTCTACACGACAGTTAATTCACCCCTCCACTTT. This codes for CASSLYTTVNSPLHF.

The CDR3 reads CSAKGGTNEKLFF. Written as DNA, the CDR3 is TGCAGCGCCAAGGGAGGAACTAATGAAAAACTGTTTTTT. The genes are TRBV29-1 and TRBJ1-4, with unresolved D. Trimming left V 7 bases short and J 1 base short, with 10 bases between. This CDR3 region has 13 residues. Germline CDR1 and CDR2: SQVTM and ANQGSEA.

V is TRBV24-1 and J is TRBJ2-7, with D unresolved. Germline V gene lookup returns CDR1 KGHDR and CDR2 SFDVKD. V was pared by 4 bases and J by 8 bases, with 14 bases between. The CDR3 totals 13 residues. The DNA of the CDR3 is TGTGCCACCAGTGACAGGCGATCTCCCCAGCAGTACTTC. This codes for CATSDRRSPQQYF.

V gene TRBV19 combines with J gene TRBJ1-5; a weak D match, TRBD1 (6 bases). The CDR3 covers 13 residues. Trimming took 6 bases from V and 3 from J, leaving 9 bases between them. Looked up from germline, CDR1 is LNHDA and CDR2 is SQIVND (reference sequence). CDR3 DNA: TGTGCCAGTAGCTGGACAGCCAATCAGCCCCAGCATTTT. Its translation is CASSWTANQPQHF.

V is TRBV5-1 and J is TRBJ2-1, with D unresolved. CDR1 and CDR2 (germline): SGHRS, YFSETQ. V was pared by 6 bases and J by 6 bases, with 16 bases between. This CDR3 is 14 amino acids long. The DNA of the CDR3 is TGCGCCAGCACCCCGACTGTTCCGTTCAATGAGCAGTTCTTC. Amino acid sequence: CASTPTVPFNEQFF. Based on the CDR3 plus reference TRBV5-1 and TRBJ2-1, the full variable domain is KAGVTQTPRYLIKTRGQQVTLSCSPISGHRSVSWYQQTPGQGLQFLFEYFSETQRNKGNFPGRFSGRQFSNSRSEMNVSTLELGDSALYLCASTPTVPFNEQFFGPGTRLTVL.

The V call is TRBV27, the J call TRBJ1-5; 8 bases agree with TRBD1. The length of the CDR3 is 14 residues. V lost 5 bases and J lost 7; bases outside the gene matches: 7. Germline V CDR1 and CDR2: MNHEY, SMNVEV (reference sequence). In DNA, the CDR3 is TGTGCCAGCAGTACCAGGGGGCGCGAACAGCCCCAGCATTTT. Protein product: CASSTRGREQPQHF.

The genes are TRBV7-2 and TRBJ2-7, with 8 bases lining up with TRBD2. The CDR3 spans 13 residues. The junction had 3 bases not matched to a gene; V was cut back by 5 bases and J by 3 bases. Germline CDR1 reads SGHTA; CDR2 reads FQGNSA. The CDR3 bases are TGTGCCAGCAGCCCGGGACTAGACTACGAGCAGTACTTC. Translation: CASSPGLDYEQYF.

The CDR3 sequence: CASSPRPPGLAGGPVETQYF. CDR3 DNA sequence: TGTGCCAGCTCACCCCGTCCCCCTGGACTAGCGGGAGGGCCAGTGGAGACCCAGTACTTC. The rearrangement links TRBV18 to TRBJ2-5; 15 bases align to TRBD2. The CDR3 runs to 20 residues. After removal of 3 bases from V and 5 bases from J, the junction contained 16 bases not matched to a gene. The germline V gene has CDR1 KGHSH and CDR2 LQKENI.

V is TRBV30 and J is TRBJ1-6, with 7 nucleotides matching TRBD1. Germline-derived CDR1 and CDR2 are GTSNPN and SVGIG (reference sequence). The CDR3 contains 12 residues. This CDR3 is CASGQINSPLHF. CDR3 DNA sequence: TGTGCGTCGGGACAGATTAATTCACCCCTCCACTTT.